This section outlines one T cell receptor (beta chain) sequence together with its context. The data were obtained in a study of blood T cell repertoires in COVID-19. Study in general: Acute-phase and convalescent COVID-19 samples originated in the United States, Italy and Spain. Sample material is recorded as cDNA or gDNA derived from T cells, B-cell-depleted T cells, or PBMCs.

Assay: immunoSEQ multiplex PCR; the TCRdb copy retains only in-frame clones and omits some. The sample records roughly 60,000 clones, about 75% being singletons. Sequenced sample: peripheral blood. This sequence originates from a human donor in a cohort sampled during active COVID-19.

The CDR3 protein is CASSYDGQGRTQFF. CDR3 DNA sequence: TGTGCCAGCAGTTACGACGGACAGGGAAGAACACAGTTCTTC. The V gene is TRBV6-2 or TRBV6-3, the J gene TRBJ2-1; 8 bases agree with TRBD1. Losses at the gene ends were 2 bases for V and 13 bases for J; bases not matched to a gene: 10. This CDR3 comprises 14 residues. Germline loops: CDR1 MNHEY, CDR2 SVGEGT.